The 23 T cell receptor beta chains below all came from one sample that was sequenced in a study of CD8 T cells in ankylosing spondylitis. TCRdb redid the calling of the 5' RACE reads with MiXCR, one entry per CDR3 protein. The sample consists of about 340,000 distinct CDR3 sequences, 14% to 15% of them appearing once. Sequencing input: blood, either unsorted or a sorted T cell fraction (not recorded which). Source of these receptors: a male donor with ankylosing spondylitis or in good health (not recorded which).

The chain joins TRBV4-1 to TRBJ1-2, with D maybe TRBD1 (5 bases). This CDR3 is 14 amino acids long. CDR1 and CDR2 (germline): MGHRA, YSYEKL. Trimming shortened V by 0 bases and J by 6 bases, and 11 bases separated the two germline ends. CDR3 sequence: CASSQELQGDGYTF. The CDR3 DNA follows: TGCGCCAGCAGCCAAGAATTGCAGGGCGATGGCTACACCTTC.

This clonotype was seen only a few times. The rearrangement links TRBV18 to TRBJ2-7, with TRBD1 identical over 10 bases. Germline-derived CDR1 and CDR2 are KGHSH and LQKENI. Trimming removed 3 bases from V and 3 bases from J; junction bases left unmatched: 2. This CDR3 comprises 14 residues. The DNA of the CDR3 is TGTGCCAGCTCACCGAGGACAGGGGGCTACGAGCAGTACTTC. Translated, it gives CASSPRTGGYEQYF.

At least ten counts were recorded for this clonotype. J is TRBJ2-1 and V is TRBV28; 9 positions match TRBD2. The CDR3 loop spans 18 amino acids. Per the germline V gene, CDR1 is MDHEN and CDR2 is SYDVKM. J lost 3 bases, V lost 2 bases, and 11 bases had no gene match. Here the CDR3 DNA reads TGTGCCAGCAGTTTAGGTTCCTGGCGGGGGGGCCGCTACAATGAGCAGTTCTTC. Protein product: CASSLGSWRGGRYNEQFF.

The chain links TRBV5-1 to TRBJ2-1, with 8 bases matching TRBD2. Germline V gene lookup returns CDR1 SGHRS and CDR2 YFSETQ. Unmatched junction bases numbered 4, after V lost 4 bases and J lost 7 bases. There are 13 residues in the CDR3. The CDR3 region has the DNA TGCGCCAGCAGCCCCTCGGGGGGGAATGAGCAGTTCTTC. Translated: CASSPSGGNEQFF.

This clonotype was counted between two and nine times. V usage is TRBV7-9 and J usage is TRBJ2-5; possibly TRBD2 for D (7 bases). The V gene lost 0 bases and the J gene lost 4 bases, with 12 bases spanning the gap. This CDR3 is 15 amino acids long. Germline V gives CDR1 SEHNR, CDR2 FQNEAQ (reference sequence). CDR3 amino acids: CASSLASGEGETQYF. As DNA, the CDR3 is TGTGCCAGCAGCTTAGCGTCAGGGGAGGGAGAGACCCAGTACTTC. The full variable domain, with the rest looked up from reference TRBV7-9 and TRBJ2-5, is DTGVSQNPRHKITKRGQNVTFRCDPISEHNRLYWYRQTLGQGPEFLTYFQNEAQLEKSRLLSDRFSAERPKGSFSTLEIQRTEQGDSAMYLCASSLASGEGETQYFGPGTRLLVL.

The gene calls are TRBV5-1 and TRBJ2-1; 9 bases fit TRBD1. Trimming at V came to 5 bases and at J to 8 bases, leaving 11 bases not matched to a gene. CDR3 length: 15 amino acids. The germline gives CDR1 SGHRS, CDR2 YFSETQ. The CDR3 reads CASSFGDREEDEQFF. The CDR3 coding sequence is TGCGCCAGCAGTTTCGGGGACAGGGAAGAAGATGAGCAGTTCTTC.

V usage is TRBV5-1 and J usage is TRBJ2-5; D possibly uses TRBD1 or TRBD2 (7 bases each). The CDR3 covers 16 residues. Trimming cost V 0 bases and J 5 bases, with 17 bases left between them. Germline V gene lookup returns CDR1 SGHRS and CDR2 YFSETQ. CDR3 amino acids: CASSLDQGGTGETQYF. CDR3 DNA sequence: TGCGCCAGCAGCTTGGACCAGGGGGGGACCGGGGAGACCCAGTACTTC. Full variable domain (remainder filled in from reference TRBV5-1 and TRBJ2-5): KAGVTQTPRYLIKTRGQQVTLSCSPISGHRSVSWYQQTPGQGLQFLFEYFSETQRNKGNFPGRFSGRQFSNSRSEMNVSTLELGDSALYLCASSLDQGGTGETQYFGPGTRLLVL.

In this sample, this clonotype turned up many times. The rearrangement uses TRBV12-3 or TRBV12-4 and TRBJ2-1; the match to TRBD2 covers 14 bases. J gave up 4 bases and V 2 bases, and 7 bases lay outside the gene matches. This CDR3 region has 18 residues. This chain's CDR3 is CASSLTPGLAGAYNEQFF. DNA of the CDR3: TGTGCCAGCAGTTTAACCCCGGGACTAGCGGGAGCATACAATGAGCAGTTCTTC.

This clonotype was picked up a small number of times. J is TRBJ2-3 and V is TRBV14, with D possibly being TRBD1 or TRBD2 (6 bases each). V lost 6 bases and J lost 6, with 19 bases in between. This CDR3 has 15 residues. CDR1 and CDR2 (germline): SGHDN, FVKESK. This chain's CDR3 is CASRASLGGRDTQYF. In nucleotides, the CDR3 is TGTGCCAGCAGAGCAAGCTTGGGGGGCCGTGATACGCAGTATTTT.

The chain recombines TRBV11-2 with TRBJ1-1; D gene uncertain. The CDR3 runs 13 residues. Germline V gives CDR1 SGHAT, CDR2 FQNNGV. The V end was cut by 0 bases, the J end by 7 bases, with 9 bases between. The CDR3 here is CASSLDRQVEAFF. The CDR3 region has the DNA TGTGCCAGCAGCTTAGATAGGCAGGTTGAAGCTTTCTTT.

This clonotype was counted only a few times. The rearrangement uses TRBV5-1 and TRBJ2-7, with D hard to call. Between the trimmed V and J ends, which lost 7 bases and 2 bases, there was a span of 16 bases. CDR1 SGHRS and CDR2 YFSETQ come from the germline V gene. The CDR3 consists of 14 residues. CDR3 DNA sequence: TGCGCCAGCGCTGCGTTGGGCTTAGCCTACGAGCAGTACTTC. It is translated as CASAALGLAYEQYF.

The chain uses TRBV18 and TRBJ2-2; D remains unclear. CDR1 is KGHSH and CDR2 is LQKENI in the germline V gene. V was cut by 3 bases and J by 7 bases, with 9 bases left in between. CDR3 length equals 13 residues. The CDR3 sequence is CASSPFDLGELFF. As DNA, the CDR3 is TGTGCCAGCTCACCGTTCGATCTCGGGGAGCTGTTTTTT. Together with reference TRBV18 and TRBJ2-2, the CDR3 gives the full variable domain: NAGVMQNPRHLVRRRGQEARLRCSPMKGHSHVYWYRQLPEEGLKFMVYLQKENIIDESGMPKERFSAEFPKEGPSILRIQQVVRGDSAAYFCASSPFDLGELFFGEGSRLTVL.

The V and J genes are TRBV12-3 or TRBV12-4 and TRBJ2-1, with TRBD2 as a possible D gene (6 bases). CDR3 size: 16 residues. V was pared by 4 bases and J by 3 bases, with 16 bases between. The CDR3 spells CASSSHKIAVYNEQFF. For the CDR3, the DNA is TGTGCCAGCAGTTCCCACAAAATAGCGGTCTACAATGAGCAGTTCTTC.

This chain links TRBV19 with TRBJ2-1, with D possibly matching TRBD1 (5 bases). Germline V gene sequence: CDR1 LNHDA, CDR2 SQIVND (reference sequence). V was clipped by 5 bases and J by 6 bases, with 20 bases between them. The CDR3 loop spans 16 amino acids. CDR3 region: CASSPSTESFLNEQFF. In nucleotides, the CDR3 is TGTGCCAGTAGTCCCTCGACAGAGAGTTTTCTCAATGAGCAGTTCTTC.

This clonotype was recorded many times. The CDR3 protein is CASSRDFYTDTQYF. The CDR3 DNA follows: TGCGCCAGCAGCCGGGACTTCTACACAGATACGCAGTATTTT. V is TRBV5-1 and J is TRBJ2-3; TRBD2 is a possible D gene (6 bases). Germline V gene lookup returns CDR1 SGHRS and CDR2 YFSETQ. The CDR3 sequence is 14 residues long. V was cut by 4 bases and J by 2 bases, with 11 bases left in between. The full variable domain, completed using reference TRBV5-1 and TRBJ2-3, is KAGVTQTPRYLIKTRGQQVTLSCSPISGHRSVSWYQQTPGQGLQFLFEYFSETQRNKGNFPGRFSGRQFSNSRSEMNVSTLELGDSALYLCASSRDFYTDTQYFGPGTRLTVL.

This clonotype was observed at least ten times. The chain recombines TRBV12-3 or TRBV12-4 with TRBJ1-2; D uncertain. Trimming took 2 bases from V and 4 from J, leaving 5 bases between them. The CDR3 contains 12 residues. The CDR3 coding sequence is TGTGCCAGCAGTTTAACTGCCTATGGCTACACCTTC. Translating it yields CASSLTAYGYTF.

This clonotype was detected once. The CDR3 region is CASSRRLTGTGTYTGELFF. CDR3 DNA: TGTGCCAGCAGCCGAAGATTGACCGGGACAGGGACGTACACCGGGGAGCTGTTTTTT. The chain joins TRBV27 to TRBJ2-2; 9 bases line up with TRBD1. The CDR3 extends over 19 amino acids. Germline lookup yields CDR1 MNHEY and CDR2 SMNVEV (reference sequence). Trimming at V came to 6 bases and at J to 3 bases, leaving 17 bases not matched to a gene.

The chain uses TRBV30 and TRBJ2-7; TRBD1 might be the D (6 bases). Trimming pared 2 bases from V and 4 bases from J, leaving 15 bases between. The CDR3 consists of 14 residues. Germline loops: CDR1 GTSNPN, CDR2 SVGIG (reference sequence). CDR3 coding DNA: TGTGCCTGGAGTTTCCGGACAGAACCTTACGAGCAGTACTTC. It is translated as CAWSFRTEPYEQYF.

This chain connects TRBV7-2 to TRBJ2-2; 8 positions match TRBD1. The CDR3 has 16 residues. Trimming took 4 bases from V and 0 from J; bases not matched to a gene: 4. CDR1 is SGHTA, CDR2 FQGNSA, per germline. The CDR3 DNA is TGTGCCAGCAGCTCGTTGACAGGGGCGAACACCGGGGAGCTGTTTTTT. Amino acids: CASSSLTGANTGELFF.

This clonotype appeared a few times. The genes are TRBV10-1 and TRBJ2-3, with 8 bases matching TRBD1. Trimming at V came to 6 bases and at J to 2 bases, leaving 10 bases not matched to a gene. This CDR3 is built from 16 residues. CDR1 WNHNN and CDR2 SYGVQD come from the germline V gene (reference sequence). In DNA form, the CDR3 reads TGCGCCAGCAGCGGAGGACAGGGATTTTTCACAGATACGCAGTATTTT. This encodes CASSGGQGFFTDTQYF.

The chain recombines TRBV7-2 with TRBJ1-5; TRBD1 matches 11 bases. Unmatched junction bases numbered 6, after V lost 5 bases and J lost 6 bases. Germline V gene sequence: CDR1 SGHTA, CDR2 FQGNSA. CDR3 length equals 15 residues. CDR3 loop: CASSMDRGLGQPQHF. CDR3 DNA sequence: TGTGCCAGCAGCATGGACAGGGGGCTTGGTCAGCCCCAGCATTTT.

In its sample, this clonotype was seen many times. The rearrangement links TRBV7-6 to TRBJ2-5; 7 nucleotides match TRBD1. The CDR3 length is 14 residues. CDR1 and CDR2 from the germline V gene are SGHVS and FNYEAQ. Trimming at V came to 4 bases and at J to 1 base, leaving 3 bases not matched to a gene. The CDR3 protein is CASSSRGLQETQYF. CDR3 sequence (DNA): TGTGCCAGCAGCTCAAGGGGGCTCCAAGAGACCCAGTACTTC.

A few counts support this clonotype. V is TRBV5-1 and J is TRBJ2-1; the D is unclear. This CDR3 contains 15 residues. The V gene lost 0 bases and the J gene lost 0 bases, with 7 bases spanning the gap. The germline V gene has CDR1 SGHRS and CDR2 YFSETQ. CDR3 loop: CASSLARSSYNEQFF. In nucleotides, the CDR3 is TGCGCCAGCAGCTTGGCTCGGAGCTCCTACAATGAGCAGTTCTTC.